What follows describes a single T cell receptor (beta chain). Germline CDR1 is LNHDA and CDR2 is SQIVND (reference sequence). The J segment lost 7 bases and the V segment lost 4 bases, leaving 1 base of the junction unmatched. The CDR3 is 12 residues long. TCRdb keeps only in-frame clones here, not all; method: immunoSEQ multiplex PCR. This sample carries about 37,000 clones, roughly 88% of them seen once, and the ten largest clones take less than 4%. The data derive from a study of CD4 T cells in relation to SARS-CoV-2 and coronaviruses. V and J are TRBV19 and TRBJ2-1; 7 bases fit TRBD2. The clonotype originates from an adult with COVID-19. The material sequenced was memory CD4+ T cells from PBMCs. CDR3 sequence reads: CASSSGGNEQFF. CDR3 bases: TGTGCCAGTAGTAGCGGGGGTAATGAGCAGTTCTTC.